The entry below gives a single T cell receptor beta chain sequence along with its context. Antigen: not known. This sample stems from a study of CD8+ T cells in alopecia areata. Across the study: Treated patients were dosed with oral tofacitinib, taking 5 to 10 mg twice daily. Tofacitinib ran 6 to 18 months, followed by 6 months off drug. Study-level findings and limits: An increase in clonality over normal scalp was evident in lesional scalp, especially alopecia totalis/universalis.

cDNA prepared by RNA extraction and subsequent reverse transcription served as the template for sequencing. The repertoire was sequenced with immunoSEQ multiplex PCR; TCRdb's copy has only in-frame clones and lacks some. The repertoire consists of roughly 200,000 clones, with around 63% occurring once and the leading ten covering 1.5% to 2%. Looked up from germline, CDR1 is GTSNPN and CDR2 is SVGIG (reference sequence). The CDR3 is 13 residues long. V was clipped by 2 bases and J by 6 bases; unmatched bases: 6. This TCR was sampled from a human donor with alopecia areata. V and J are TRBV30 and TRBJ1-1, with 7 bases lining up with TRBD1. Sample: CD4+ T cells sorted from blood, taken at week 0. Here the CDR3 DNA reads TGTGCCTGGAGTCCGACAGGGAGGGCTGAAGCTTTCTTT. Protein: CAWSPTGRAEAFF.